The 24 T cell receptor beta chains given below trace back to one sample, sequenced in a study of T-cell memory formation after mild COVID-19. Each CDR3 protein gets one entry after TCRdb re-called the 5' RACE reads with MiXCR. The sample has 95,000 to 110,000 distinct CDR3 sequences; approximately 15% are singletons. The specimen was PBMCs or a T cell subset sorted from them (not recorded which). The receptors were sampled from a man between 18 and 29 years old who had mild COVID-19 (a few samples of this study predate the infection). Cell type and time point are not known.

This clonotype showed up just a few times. The CDR3: CASSLEWANGYTF. For the CDR3, the DNA is TGTGCCAGCAGCCTCGAATGGGCCAATGGCTACACCTTC. This chain connects TRBV7-6 to TRBJ1-2; D unclear. CDR3 length equals 13 residues. The V end was cut by 5 bases, the J end by 6 bases, with 13 bases between. Per the germline V gene, CDR1 is SGHVS and CDR2 is FNYEAQ.

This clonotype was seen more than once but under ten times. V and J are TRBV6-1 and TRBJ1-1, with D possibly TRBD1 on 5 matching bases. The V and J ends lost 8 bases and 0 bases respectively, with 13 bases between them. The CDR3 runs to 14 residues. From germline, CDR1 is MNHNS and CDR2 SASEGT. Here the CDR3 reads CASGGRGMNTEAFF. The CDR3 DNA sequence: TGTGCCAGCGGAGGGAGGGGCATGAACACTGAAGCTTTCTTT.

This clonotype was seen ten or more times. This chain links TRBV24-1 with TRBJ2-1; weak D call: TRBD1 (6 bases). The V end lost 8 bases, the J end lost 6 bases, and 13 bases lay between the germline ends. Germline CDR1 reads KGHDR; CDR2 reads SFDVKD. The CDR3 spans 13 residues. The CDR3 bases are TGTGCCACCATCTCCGGACAGAGCAATGAGCAGTTCTTC. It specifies CATISGQSNEQFF.

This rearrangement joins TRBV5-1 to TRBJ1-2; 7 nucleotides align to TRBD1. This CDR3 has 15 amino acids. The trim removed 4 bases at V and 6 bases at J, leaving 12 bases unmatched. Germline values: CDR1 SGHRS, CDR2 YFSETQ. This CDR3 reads CASSLGLRDSHGYTF. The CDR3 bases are TGCGCCAGCAGCCTGGGACTCCGGGACAGTCATGGCTACACCTTC.

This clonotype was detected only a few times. The CDR3 DNA sequence: TGTGCCAGCAGCCCACTGGGGACTAGCGGGAGCAATGAGCAGTTCTTC. Protein: CASSPLGTSGSNEQFF. This chain uses TRBV11-3 with TRBJ2-1; 14 bases are a match to TRBD2. Germline loops: CDR1 SGHNT, CDR2 YENEEA. CDR3 length equals 16 residues. With V trimmed by 5 bases and J by 6 bases, 6 bases remained unmatched. Drawing the rest from reference TRBV11-3 and TRBJ2-1, the complete variable domain is EAGVVQSPRYKIIEKKQPVAFWCNPISGHNTLYWYLQNLGQGPELLIRYENEEAVDDSQLPKDRFSAERLKGVDSTLKIQPAELGDSAVYLCASSPLGTSGSNEQFFGPGTRLTVL.

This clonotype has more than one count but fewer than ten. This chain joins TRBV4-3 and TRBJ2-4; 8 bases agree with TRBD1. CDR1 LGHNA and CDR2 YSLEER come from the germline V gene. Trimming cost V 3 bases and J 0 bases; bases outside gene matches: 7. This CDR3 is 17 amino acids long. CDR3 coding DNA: TGCGCCAGCAGCCATGCCGGACAGGGACTAGCCAAAAACATTCAGTACTTC. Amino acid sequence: CASSHAGQGLAKNIQYF.

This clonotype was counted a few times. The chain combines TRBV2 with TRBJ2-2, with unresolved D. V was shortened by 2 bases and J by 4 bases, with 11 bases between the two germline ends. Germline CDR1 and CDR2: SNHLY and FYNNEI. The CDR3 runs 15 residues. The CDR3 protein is CASSEWEPSTGELFF. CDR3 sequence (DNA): TGTGCCAGCAGTGAATGGGAACCCAGCACCGGGGAGCTGTTTTTT.

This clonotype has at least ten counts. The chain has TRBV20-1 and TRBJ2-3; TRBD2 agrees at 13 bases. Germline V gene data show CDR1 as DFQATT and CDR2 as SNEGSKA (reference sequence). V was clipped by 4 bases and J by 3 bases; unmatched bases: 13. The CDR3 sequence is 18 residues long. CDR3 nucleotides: TGCAGTGCTACGAGGACTAGCGGGGGTCCCTTCTTGACAGATACGCAGTATTTT. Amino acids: CSATRTSGGPFLTDTQYF.

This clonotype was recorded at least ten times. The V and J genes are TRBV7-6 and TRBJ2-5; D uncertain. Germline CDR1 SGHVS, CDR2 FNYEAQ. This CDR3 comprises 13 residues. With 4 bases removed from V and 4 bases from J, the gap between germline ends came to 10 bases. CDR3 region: CASSWIEGETQYF. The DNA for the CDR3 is TGTGCCAGCAGCTGGATAGAAGGAGAGACCCAGTACTTC.

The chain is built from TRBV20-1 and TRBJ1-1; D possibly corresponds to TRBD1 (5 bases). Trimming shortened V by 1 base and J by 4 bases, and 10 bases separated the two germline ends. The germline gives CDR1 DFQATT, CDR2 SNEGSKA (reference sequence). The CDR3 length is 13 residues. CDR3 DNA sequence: TGCAGTGCTAGAGGACAGTCCCCCACTGAAGCTTTCTTT. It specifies CSARGQSPTEAFF.

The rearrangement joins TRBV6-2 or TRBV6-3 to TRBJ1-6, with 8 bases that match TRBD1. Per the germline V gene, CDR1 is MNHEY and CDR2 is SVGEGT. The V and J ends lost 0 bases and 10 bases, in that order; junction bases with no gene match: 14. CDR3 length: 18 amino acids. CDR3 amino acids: CASSYSIGGRGQRSPLHF. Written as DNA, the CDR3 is TGTGCCAGCAGTTACTCGATAGGCGGCAGGGGGCAGAGATCACCCCTCCACTTT.

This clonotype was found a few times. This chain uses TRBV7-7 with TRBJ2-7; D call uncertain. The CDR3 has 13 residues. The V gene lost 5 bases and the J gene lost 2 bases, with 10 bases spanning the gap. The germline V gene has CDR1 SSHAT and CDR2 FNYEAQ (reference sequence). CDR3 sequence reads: CASSDGFTYEQYF. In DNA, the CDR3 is TGTGCCAGCAGCGACGGATTCACCTACGAGCAGTACTTC. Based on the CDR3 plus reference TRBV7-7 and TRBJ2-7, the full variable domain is GAGVSQSPRYKVTKRGQDVTLRCDPISSHATLYWYQQALGQGPEFLTYFNYEAQPDKSGLPSDRFSAERPEGSISTLTIQRTEQRDSAMYRCASSDGFTYEQYFGPGTRLTVT.

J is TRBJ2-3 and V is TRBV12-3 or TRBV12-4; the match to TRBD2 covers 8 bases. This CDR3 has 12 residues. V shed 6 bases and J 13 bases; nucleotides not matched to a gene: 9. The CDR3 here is CASSPGTRTKYF. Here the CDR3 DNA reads TGTGCCAGCAGCCCCGGGACTAGGACTAAGTATTTT.

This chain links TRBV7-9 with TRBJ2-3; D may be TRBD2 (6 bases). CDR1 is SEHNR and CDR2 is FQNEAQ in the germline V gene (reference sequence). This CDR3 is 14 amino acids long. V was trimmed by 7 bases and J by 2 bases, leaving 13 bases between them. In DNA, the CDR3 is TGTGCCAGCATCGACGGGGACTTCACAGATACGCAGTATTTT. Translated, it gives CASIDGDFTDTQYF.

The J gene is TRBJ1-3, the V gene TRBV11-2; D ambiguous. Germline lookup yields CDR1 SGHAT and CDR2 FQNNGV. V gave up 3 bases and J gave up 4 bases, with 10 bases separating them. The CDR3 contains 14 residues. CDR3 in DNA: TGTGCCAGCAGCTTGGAGTGGGGAGGAAACACCATATATTTT. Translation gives CASSLEWGGNTIYF.

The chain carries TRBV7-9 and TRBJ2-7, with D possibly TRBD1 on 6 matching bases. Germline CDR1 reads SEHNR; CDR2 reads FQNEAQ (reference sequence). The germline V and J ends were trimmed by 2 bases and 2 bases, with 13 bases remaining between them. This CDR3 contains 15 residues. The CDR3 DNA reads TGTGCCAGCAGCTTAACAAGGGGGACACCCTACGAGCAGTACTTC. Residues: CASSLTRGTPYEQYF.

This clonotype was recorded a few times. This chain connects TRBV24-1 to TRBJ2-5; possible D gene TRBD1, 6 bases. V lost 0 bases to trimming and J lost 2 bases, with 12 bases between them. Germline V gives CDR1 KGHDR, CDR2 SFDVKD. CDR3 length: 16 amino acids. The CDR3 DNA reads TGTGCCACCAGTGATTTGGAGAGGGGGTCGCAAGAGACCCAGTACTTC. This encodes CATSDLERGSQETQYF.

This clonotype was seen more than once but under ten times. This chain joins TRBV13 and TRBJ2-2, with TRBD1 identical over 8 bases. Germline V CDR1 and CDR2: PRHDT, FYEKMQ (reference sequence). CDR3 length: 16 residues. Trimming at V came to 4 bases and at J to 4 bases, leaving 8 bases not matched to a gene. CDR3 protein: CASSSTSQGATGELFF. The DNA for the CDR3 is TGTGCCAGCAGCTCAACGAGTCAGGGGGCCACCGGGGAGCTGTTTTTT.

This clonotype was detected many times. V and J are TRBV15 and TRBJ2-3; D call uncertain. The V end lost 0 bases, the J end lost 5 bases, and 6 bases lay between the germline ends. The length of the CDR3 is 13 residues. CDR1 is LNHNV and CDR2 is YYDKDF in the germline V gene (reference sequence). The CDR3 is CATSRDRVDTQYF. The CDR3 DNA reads TGTGCCACCAGCAGAGATAGGGTAGATACGCAGTATTTT.

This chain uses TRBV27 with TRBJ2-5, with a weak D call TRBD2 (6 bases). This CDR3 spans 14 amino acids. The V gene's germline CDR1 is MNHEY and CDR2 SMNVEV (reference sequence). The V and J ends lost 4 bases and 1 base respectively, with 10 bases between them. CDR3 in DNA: TGTGCCAGCAGTTCCCTAGCGCCCCAAGAGACCCAGTACTTC. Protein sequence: CASSSLAPQETQYF.

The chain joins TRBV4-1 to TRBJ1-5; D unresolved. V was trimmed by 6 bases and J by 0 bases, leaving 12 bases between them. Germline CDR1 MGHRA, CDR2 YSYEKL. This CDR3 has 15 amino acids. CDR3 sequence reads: CASSLRALSNQPQHF. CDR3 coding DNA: TGCGCCAGCAGTCTTCGTGCCCTTAGCAATCAGCCCCAGCATTTT.

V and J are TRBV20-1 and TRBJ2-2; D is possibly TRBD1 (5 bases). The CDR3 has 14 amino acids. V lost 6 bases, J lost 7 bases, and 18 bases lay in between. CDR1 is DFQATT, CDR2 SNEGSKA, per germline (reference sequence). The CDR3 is CSAEQVPGIGELFF. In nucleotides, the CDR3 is TGCAGTGCAGAACAGGTCCCGGGTATCGGGGAGCTGTTTTTT.

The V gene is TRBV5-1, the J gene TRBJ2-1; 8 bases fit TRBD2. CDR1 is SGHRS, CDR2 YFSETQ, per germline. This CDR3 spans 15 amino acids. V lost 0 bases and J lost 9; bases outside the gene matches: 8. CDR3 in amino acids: CASSLGSGVGREQFF. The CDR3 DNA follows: TGCGCCAGCAGCTTGGGTAGCGGGGTGGGCCGTGAGCAGTTCTTC.

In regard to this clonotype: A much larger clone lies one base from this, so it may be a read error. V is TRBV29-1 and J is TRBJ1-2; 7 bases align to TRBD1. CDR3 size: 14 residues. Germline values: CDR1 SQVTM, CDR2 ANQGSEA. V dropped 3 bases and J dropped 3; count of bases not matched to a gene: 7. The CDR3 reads CSVEPRGADYGYTF. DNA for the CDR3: TGCAGCGTTGAGCCCAGGGGGGCTGACTATGGCTACACCTTC.